The T cell receptor (beta chain) described here comes from a study of T cell responses to AZD1222 COVID-19 vaccine. Using immunoSEQ multiplex PCR, the repertoire was profiled, and TCRdb retains in-frame clones only, with some absent. The profile shows about 140,000 clones, roughly 85% of them singletons. Whole-study results and caveats: There were mostly white British donors and more females than males, and clonal diversity was possibly underestimated.

Worth noting for this clone: Its antigen is undetermined.

The CDR3 sequence is 13 residues long. Germline loops: CDR1 SQVTM, CDR2 ANQGSEA. V lost 5 bases, J lost 3 bases, and 14 bases lay in between. Source: peripheral blood, taken 28 days after the second dose of the MenACWY control vaccine. V and J are TRBV29-1 and TRBJ2-7; no definite D call. This sequence was found in an adult who received the MenACWY meningococcal vaccine as a control. The DNA of the CDR3 is TGCAGCGTTCAAACCGGGCCCTACTACGAGCAGTACTTC. Amino acid sequence: CSVQTGPYYEQYF.